This is a list of T cell receptor beta chains from one sample in a study of persistence of HIV-infected CD4 T cells. No antigen has been assigned to these receptors. Profiling relied on immunoSEQ multiplex PCR, and the TCRdb table lists in-frame clones only, not all of them. The data hold 35,000 to 40,000 clones, with approximately 88% observed a single time. The sample was CD4+ T cells sorted from PBMCs after roughly 19-hour stimulation, taken from a patient who received antiretroviral therapy. Receptors originate from an adult man with HIV who was CMV-seropositive. The CDR3 runs from the conserved cysteine through the conserved F or W. A D gene is named only where the DNA matches it firmly. Size tells how often a clone was seen (once, few, many) or the class of an expanded clone, and some rows leave it out.

TRBJ2-7 TRBD1 . TRBV5-6 CASSSGTGRHEQYF TGTGCCAGCAGCTCCGGGACAGGGAGGCACGAGCAGTACTTC
TRBJ1-1 . . TRBV30 CAWRVPGGRETEAFF TGTGCCTGGAGGGTTCCGGGCGGCCGGGAGACTGAAGCTTTCTTT
TRBJ2-1 . . TRBV7-9 CASSFIGSIGNEQFF TGTGCCAGCAGCTTCATCGGTAGTATCGGCAATGAGCAGTTCTTC
TRBJ1-5 TRBD1 . TRBV5-5 CASSPGDRVHQPQHF TGTGCCAGCAGCCCGGGGGACAGGGTCCATCAGCCCCAGCATTTT
TRBJ1-5 . once TRBV18 CASSQGGPSNQPQHF TGTGCCAGCTCACAAGGGGGTCCCAGCAATCAGCCCCAGCATTTT
TRBJ1-3 . . TRBV3-1/TRBV3-2 CASRQGGNTIYF TGTGCCAGCAGACAGGGTGGAAACACCATATATTTT
TRBJ2-7 TRBD2 . TRBV7-2 CASSLSGTRDSYEQYF TGTGCCAGCAGCCTATCCGGGACTAGGGACTCCTACGAGCAGTACTTC
TRBJ1-6 . . TRBV27 CASSQWPGSSYNSPLHF TGTGCCAGCAGTCAATGGCCGGGGAGCTCCTATAATTCACCCCTCCACTTT
TRBJ1-6 . . TRBV3-1/TRBV3-2 CASSQGSAGSRSPLHF TGTGCCAGCAGCCAAGGCTCGGCAGGGAGTCGATCACCCCTCCACTTT
TRBJ1-3 TRBD1 . TRBV4-2 CASSQDGPGTVGNTIYF TGTGCCAGCAGCCAAGATGGCCCCGGGACAGTTGGAAACACCATATATTTT
TRBJ1-1 TRBD1 . TRBV18 CASSEDRGREAFF TGTGCCAGCTCAGAGGACAGGGGGCGTGAAGCTTTCTTT
TRBJ2-6 TRBD1 . TRBV19 CASIRDRAGANVLTF TGTGCCAGTATCAGGGACAGGGCTGGGGCCAACGTCCTGACTTTC
TRBJ2-5 TRBD2 . TRBV4-2 CASSQDGSLGGRGETQYF TGTGCCAGCAGCCAAGATGGGAGTTTGGGCGGGAGAGGGGAGACCCAGTACTTC
TRBJ1-5 . . TRBV10-3 CAIAPTVDQPQHF TGTGCCATCGCCCCTACAGTCGATCAGCCCCAGCATTTT
TRBJ1-4 . . TRBV30 CAWSPQVREKLFF TGTGCCTGGAGTCCGCAGGTACGGGAAAAACTGTTTTTT
TRBJ1-2 . . TRBV3-1/TRBV3-2 CASSQSGVNYGYTF TGTGCCAGCAGCCAATCGGGGGTTAACTATGGCTACACCTTC
TRBJ1-3 TRBD1 . TRBV18 CASSPGTGGAGNTIYF TGTGCCAGCTCACCGGGGACAGGGGGCGCCGGAAACACCATATATTTT
TRBJ1-1 . once TRBV5-5 CASSLELKVQTEAFF TGTGCCAGCAGCTTGGAATTGAAGGTACAGACAGAAGCTTTCTTT
TRBJ1-6 . . TRBV6-5 CASSLSDISPLHF TGTGCCAGCAGTTTGTCGGACATTTCACCCCTCCACTTT
TRBJ1-1 . . TRBV27 CASRLNWVFSTEAFF TGTGCCAGCAGGTTAAATTGGGTTTTTAGCACTGAAGCTTTCTTT
TRBJ1-1 TRBD1 . TRBV10-3 CAISPLGQGDTEAFF TGTGCCATCAGCCCCCTCGGACAGGGGGACACTGAAGCTTTCTTT
TRBJ2-2 . . TRBV19 CASSKQRPGGELFF TGTGCCAGTAGTAAACAACGGCCAGGCGGGGAGCTGTTTTTT
TRBJ1-2 . . TRBV30 CAWRRERTPSGYTF TGTGCCTGGCGTCGGGAAAGGACCCCCAGTGGCTACACCTTC
TRBJ1-1 . . TRBV29-1 CSVGVGGNTEAFF TGCAGCGTTGGCGTAGGGGGGAACACTGAAGCTTTCTTT